The source of this TCR beta chain is a study of T-cell reconstitution after alpha-beta-depleted transplantation in children. Comment on this clonotype: Its antigen is unidentified.

Study results and caveats: Reportedly, alpha-beta T cells present about two months post-transplant originated from several hundred expanded clones of graft origin. By one year post-transplant, T-cell counts and diversity largely arose from T cells that were newly produced.

This CDR3 is 18 amino acids long. Germline values: CDR1 SGHAT, CDR2 FQNNGV. With V trimmed by 2 bases and J by 5 bases, 11 bases remained unmatched. The TCRbeta library incorporated unique molecular identifiers. TCRdb independently ran MiXCR on the PCR reads; one entry per CDR3 protein. The sample carries hundreds of thousands of distinct CDR3 sequences, approximately 12% recorded once. The receptor's source is a male patient under 18 who had a stem cell transplant for acute myeloid leukemia, so the T cells may come from the graft donor. The starting material was PBMCs, mostly from graft donor cells, obtained 360 days after TCRalphabeta/CD19-depleted stem cell transplant. This chain links TRBV11-2 with TRBJ2-5; 13 bases fit TRBD2. In DNA form, the CDR3 reads TGTGCCAGCAGCTTACCAAAACTAGCGGGAGGGTTTCACGAGACCCAGTACTTC. Its translation: CASSLPKLAGGFHETQYF.